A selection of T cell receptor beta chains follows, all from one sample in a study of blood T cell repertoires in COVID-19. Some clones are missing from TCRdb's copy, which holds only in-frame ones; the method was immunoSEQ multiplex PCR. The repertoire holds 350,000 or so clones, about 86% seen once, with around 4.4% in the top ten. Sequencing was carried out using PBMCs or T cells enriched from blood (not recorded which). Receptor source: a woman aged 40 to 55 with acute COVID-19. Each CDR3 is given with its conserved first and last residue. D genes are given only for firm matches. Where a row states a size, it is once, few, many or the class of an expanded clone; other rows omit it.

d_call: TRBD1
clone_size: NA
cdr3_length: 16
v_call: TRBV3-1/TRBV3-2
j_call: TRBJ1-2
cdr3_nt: TGTGCCAGCAGCCAAGAGGCGACAGGGCGGGACTATGGCTACACCTTC
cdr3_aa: CASSQEATGRDYGYTF

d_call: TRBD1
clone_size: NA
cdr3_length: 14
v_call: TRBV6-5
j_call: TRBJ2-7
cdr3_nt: TGTGCCAGCAGTCAAACAGGGGGCTCCTACGAGCAGTACTTC
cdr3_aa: CASSQTGGSYEQYF

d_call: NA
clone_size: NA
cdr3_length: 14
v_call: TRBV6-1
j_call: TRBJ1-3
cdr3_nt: TGTGCCAGCAGTGACCACGCGAGTGGAAACACCATATATTTT
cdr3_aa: CASSDHASGNTIYF

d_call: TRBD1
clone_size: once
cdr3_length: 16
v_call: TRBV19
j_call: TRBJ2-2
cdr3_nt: TGTGCCAGTAGTACGACAGGGAAACGGAACACCGGGGAGCTGTTTTTT
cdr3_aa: CASSTTGKRNTGELFF

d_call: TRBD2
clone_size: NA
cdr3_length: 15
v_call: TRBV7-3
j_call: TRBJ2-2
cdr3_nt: TGTGCCAGCAGCCAAGTAGGAGCGGGAACCGGGGAGCTGTTTTTT
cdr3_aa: CASSQVGAGTGELFF

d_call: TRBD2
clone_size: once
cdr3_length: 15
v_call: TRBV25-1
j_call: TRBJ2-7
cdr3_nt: TGTGCCAGCAGTGAGGCGGGCGGGAGGGCCGGAAAGCAGTACTTC
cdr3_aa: CASSEAGGRAGKQYF

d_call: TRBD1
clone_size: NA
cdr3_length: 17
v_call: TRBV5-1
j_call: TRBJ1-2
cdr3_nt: TGCGCCAGCAGCTTGGAGGTCTTGGACAGGGGCCTCTATGGCTACACCTTC
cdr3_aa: CASSLEVLDRGLYGYTF

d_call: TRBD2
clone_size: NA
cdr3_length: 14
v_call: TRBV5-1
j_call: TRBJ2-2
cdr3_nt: TGCGCCAGCCTACTAGCGCCGAACACCGGGGAGCTGTTTTTT
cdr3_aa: CASLLAPNTGELFF

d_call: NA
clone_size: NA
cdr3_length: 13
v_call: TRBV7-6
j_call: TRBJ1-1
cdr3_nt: TGTGCCAGCAGCTTTGCAGAGAACACTGAAGCTTTCTTT
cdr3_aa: CASSFAENTEAFF

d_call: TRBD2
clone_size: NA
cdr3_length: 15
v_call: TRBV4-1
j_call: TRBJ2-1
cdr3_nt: TGCGCCAGCAGCCAAGGACTAGCGAGATCGCGGGAGCAGTTCTTC
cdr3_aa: CASSQGLARSREQFF

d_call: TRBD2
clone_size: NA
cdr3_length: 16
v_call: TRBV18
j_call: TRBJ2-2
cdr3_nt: TGTGCCAGCTCACCACGAGGACTAGCGGACACCGGGGAGCTGTTTTTT
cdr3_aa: CASSPRGLADTGELFF

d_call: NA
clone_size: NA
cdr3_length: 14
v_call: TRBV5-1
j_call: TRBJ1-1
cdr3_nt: TGCGCCAGCAGCATTGGGGGGATGGACACTGAAGCTTTCTTT
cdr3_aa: CASSIGGMDTEAFF

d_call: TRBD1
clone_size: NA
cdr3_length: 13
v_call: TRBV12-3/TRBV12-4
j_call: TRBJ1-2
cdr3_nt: TGTGCCAGCAGGTGGACAGGGAACTATGGCTACACCTTC
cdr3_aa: CASRWTGNYGYTF

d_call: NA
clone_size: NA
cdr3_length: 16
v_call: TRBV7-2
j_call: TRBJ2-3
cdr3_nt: TGTGCCAGCAGCCTTGCCCCGGGACAACGCACAGATACGCAGTATTTT
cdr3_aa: CASSLAPGQRTDTQYF

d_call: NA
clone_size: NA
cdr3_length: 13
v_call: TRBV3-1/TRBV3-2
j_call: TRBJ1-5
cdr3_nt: TGTGCCAGCAGCTCGGGTCGAAATCAGCCCCAGCATTTT
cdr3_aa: CASSSGRNQPQHF

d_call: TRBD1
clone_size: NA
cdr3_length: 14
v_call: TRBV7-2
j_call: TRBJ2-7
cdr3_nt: TGTGCCAGCAGCTTCGGGACAGGGGGCTACGAGCAGTACTTC
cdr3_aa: CASSFGTGGYEQYF

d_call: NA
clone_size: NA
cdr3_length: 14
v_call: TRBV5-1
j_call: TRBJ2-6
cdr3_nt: TGCGCCAGCAGCTTAGAGACTGGGGCCAACGTCCTGACTTTC
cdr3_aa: CASSLETGANVLTF

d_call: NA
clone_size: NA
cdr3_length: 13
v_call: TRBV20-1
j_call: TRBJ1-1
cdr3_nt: TGCAGTGCTAGTGGAGGGGCGGGGCAGGGAGCTTTCTTT
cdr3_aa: CSASGGAGQGAFF